The T cell receptor beta chain described here comes from a study of a mutant IDH1 vaccine in newly diagnosed glioma. Overall study: Scheduled at week 35, visit V12 preceded visit V13, held at week 47.

About this clone: The antigen remains unidentified.

The time point: week 35, safety follow-up. Every single dose of the vaccine, 300 ug of mutant IDH1 20-mer peptide, came with topical imiquimod. Donors' newly diagnosed IDH1-mutant WHO grade 3 or 4 astrocytomas lacked nuclear ATRX. V was clipped by 6 bases and J by 7 bases, with 12 bases between them. Looked up from germline, CDR1 is MNHNS and CDR2 is SASEGT. This CDR3 spans 12 amino acids. The assay was immunoSEQ multiplex PCR, and TCRdb's table has in-frame clones only and misses some. The sample lists about 64,000 clones; roughly four fifths were seen once. The starting material was PBMCs, obtained from a glioma patient whose treatment included an IDH1 peptide vaccine. The origin of this receptor is a man aged 50 to 60 with glioma. The chain couples TRBV6-1 to TRBJ1-1, with D perhaps matching TRBD1 (6 bases). The CDR3 region is CASSRGGVEAFF. The CDR3 nucleotides read TGTGCCAGCAGCAGAGGGGGAGTTGAAGCTTTCTTT.